This T cell receptor beta chain was recorded in a study of beta chain features in type 1 diabetes. Study results and caveats: There was a moderate but significant shortening of TCRB CDR3s in all four CD4+ subsets of Type 1 diabetes patients.

This clone occurred a few times. No antigen is known for it. Germline CDR1 and CDR2: SEHNR and FQNEAQ (reference sequence). V gave up 10 bases and J gave up 4 bases; unmatched junction bases: 8. CDR3 length: 13 residues. As every portion of the isolated RNA was reverse transcribed, the sequencing read expressed TCRB transcripts. The method was immunoSEQ multiplex PCR; TCRdb's version includes in-frame clones alone and lacks a portion of them. The table includes about 700,000 clones, under 15% detected once. The chain links TRBV7-9 to TRBJ2-5; 8 bases fit TRBD2. Input material: naive CD4+ T cells from blood. The sequence was obtained from a man between 18 and 35 years old with type 1 diabetes. Here the CDR3 reads CATPGLGGETQYF. CDR3 nucleotides: TGTGCCACCCCGGGACTAGGGGGAGAGACCCAGTACTTC.